The clone carrying this T cell receptor beta chain is a singleton in its sample. Per germline, CDR1 ENHRY and CDR2 SYGVKD. This CDR3 is built from 12 residues. V was clipped by 2 bases and J by 3 bases, with 4 bases between them. The data originate from a study of T cell changes during pregnancy in multiple sclerosis. The assay was immunoSEQ multiplex PCR, and TCRdb's table has in-frame clones only and misses some. Counted here are approximately 70,000 clones, 90% to 95% occurring once; the ten biggest clones make up approximately 1.4%. The chain carries TRBV10-3 and TRBJ1-2; no clear D gene. Sample: peripheral blood, taken in the second trimester of pregnancy. This sequence originates from a female donor in good health, enrolled as a control in a pregnancy study. CDR3 loop: CAISEGDYGYTF. The CDR3 DNA follows: TGTGCCATCAGTGAGGGAGACTATGGCTACACCTTC.